This T cell receptor (beta chain) was recovered during a study of T cells in Graves' hyperthyroidism and ophthalmopathy. Regions amplified from RNA transcripts were the TCR beta CDR3 regions. Carried out on the TCR CDR3, a first-round RT-PCR used the HTBI primer set. TCRdb re-called the multiplex PCR reads with MiXCR, one entry per CDR3 protein. The sample lists about 640,000 distinct CDR3 sequences; roughly 46% were seen once. The CDR3 extends over 15 amino acids. Germline assignment: CDR1 SEHNR and CDR2 FQNEAQ (reference sequence). V lost 5 bases and J 2 bases, leaving 15 bases between the germline ends.

The TCR comes from an adult man with Graves' disease, either hyperthyroidism or ophthalmopathy (not recorded which). The rearrangement joins TRBV7-9 to TRBJ2-5; D is perhaps TRBD2 (5 bases). Sequenced input: peripheral blood or thyroid tissue (not recorded which). CDR3 sequence (DNA): TGTGCCAGCAGCACAATTCGGACTGGGCAAGAGACCCAGTACTTC. Translating gives CASSTIRTGQETQYF.